A single sample is the source of the 22 T cell receptor beta chains below, sequenced in a study of metastatic and nonmetastatic thyroid tumors (dated by TCRdb to 2018 to 2021). Before undergoing thyroid surgery, none of the patients had been given any kind of treatment. Libraries were prepared through PCR. Sequencing instrument: Illumina HiSeq 4000. In TCRdb, the public reads were trimmed at Q25 with fastp and aligned with MiXCR, with productive beta chains retained. Here the sample has tens of thousands of clones; about 30% occur a single time. In total, the top ten clones hold about 16% of the sample. Specimen: tumor tissue. Receptor source: a female donor with papillary thyroid cancer or a benign thyroid nodule (not recorded which). Some clones in this sample may be carry-over from other donors' samples.

This clone has more than one count but fewer than ten. The chain is built from TRBV6-2 or TRBV6-3 and TRBJ1-2; D is possibly TRBD1 (5 bases). V was clipped by 7 bases and J by 1 base, with 10 bases between them. The CDR3 loop spans 13 amino acids. Germline values: CDR1 MNHEY, CDR2 SVGEGT. The CDR3 DNA reads TGTGCCAGCACTAAGACAGATAACTATGGCTACACCTTC. The encoded protein is CASTKTDNYGYTF.

The chain employs TRBV5-1 and TRBJ1-1, with 8 nucleotides matching TRBD1. This CDR3 comprises 15 residues. Per the germline V gene, CDR1 is SGHRS and CDR2 is YFSETQ. The junction had 7 bases not matched to a gene; V was cut back by 4 bases and J by 2 bases. CDR3 amino acids: CASSEYRGANTEAFF. As DNA, the CDR3 is TGCGCCAGCAGCGAGTACAGGGGGGCAAACACTGAAGCTTTCTTT. Supplemented by reference TRBV5-1 and TRBJ1-1, the full variable domain reads KAGVTQTPRYLIKTRGQQVTLSCSPISGHRSVSWYQQTPGQGLQFLFEYFSETQRNKGNFPGRFSGRQFSNSRSEMNVSTLELGDSALYLCASSEYRGANTEAFFGQGTRLTVV.

This clone turned up a few times. This chain connects TRBV12-3 or TRBV12-4 to TRBJ2-7; no firm D call. This CDR3 spans 14 amino acids. Trimming shortened V by 0 bases and J by 4 bases, and 10 bases separated the two germline ends. The chain's CDR3 is CASSLAPQEYEQYF. CDR3 DNA sequence: TGTGCCAGCAGTTTAGCGCCGCAGGAATACGAGCAGTACTTC.

J is TRBJ1-4 and V is TRBV6-9; perhaps TRBD1 as D (6 bases). The V gene lost 3 bases and the J gene lost 4 bases, with 12 bases spanning the gap. CDR3 length: 15 residues. Germline values: CDR1 MNHGY, CDR2 SVAAGI. This CDR3 reads CASSYRGHVNEKLFF. In DNA form, the CDR3 reads TGTGCCAGCAGTTACCGGGGACACGTTAATGAAAAACTGTTTTTT.

The chain couples TRBV4-3 to TRBJ1-6; D might be TRBD1 (6 bases). This CDR3 is 14 amino acids long. Trimming left V 3 bases short and J 10 bases short, with 13 bases between. Germline CDR1 and CDR2: LGHNA and YSLEER. The CDR3 loop reads CASSQERGVSPLHF. Here the CDR3 DNA reads TGCGCCAGCAGCCAGGAGAGGGGGGTGTCACCCCTCCACTTT.

V usage is TRBV28 and J usage is TRBJ2-2; tentatively, D is TRBD1 (6 bases). The CDR3 covers 18 residues. Germline values: CDR1 MDHEN, CDR2 SYDVKM. The V end was cut by 2 bases, the J end by 8 bases, with 24 bases between. The CDR3 DNA is TGTGCCAGCAGTTTAGGTTTCCGCAGGGGCCGGGGTCAAGGGGAGCTGTTTTTT. Translating gives CASSLGFRRGRGQGELFF.

The chain couples TRBV7-2 to TRBJ2-7, with D tentatively TRBD2 (5 bases). Germline V gene lookup returns CDR1 SGHTA and CDR2 FQGNSA. The CDR3 has 16 residues. Trimming shortened V by 0 bases and J by 1 base, and 13 bases separated the two germline ends. In DNA form, the CDR3 reads TGTGCCAGCAGCTTAGCCCAGGTAGCGCTATCCTACGAGCAGTACTTC. This codes for CASSLAQVALSYEQYF.

This clone was detected only a few times. The CDR3 DNA follows: TGTGCCAGCAGTGAACCGGGGACAGGGGGTGGGGTAGGTGAAGCTTTCTTT. It yields the protein CASSEPGTGGGVGEAFF. The rearrangement joins TRBV6-1 to TRBJ1-1, with TRBD1 matching 11 bases. The V gene's germline CDR1 is MNHNS and CDR2 SASEGT. V lost 2 bases to trimming and J lost 7 bases; unmatched junction nucleotides: 12. This CDR3 has 17 amino acids.

This clone was recorded a few times. The genes are TRBV27 and TRBJ1-2; no definite D call. V dropped 5 bases and J dropped 1 base, with 8 bases sitting between them. This CDR3 region has 13 residues. Germline values: CDR1 MNHEY, CDR2 SMNVEV (reference sequence). The CDR3 coding sequence is TGTGCCAGCAGTGGACGGAGTAACTATGGCTACACCTTC. This codes for CASSGRSNYGYTF.

Written as DNA, the CDR3 is TGCGCCAGCAGCTTGGCCGGGGGGGACACTGAAGCTTTCTTT. Translation gives CASSLAGGDTEAFF. The chain employs TRBV5-1 and TRBJ1-1; TRBD1 is a possible D gene (5 bases). CDR1 and CDR2 from the germline V gene are SGHRS and YFSETQ. The V end was cut by 0 bases, the J end by 3 bases, with 9 bases between. The CDR3 loop spans 14 amino acids.

This clone was counted a few times. The chain couples TRBV6-5 to TRBJ2-7; 7 nucleotides line up with TRBD2. Germline V gene sequence: CDR1 MNHEY, CDR2 SVGAGI. The CDR3 has 13 amino acids. V trimming: 6 bases; J trimming: 4 bases; junction bases outside the gene matches: 6. CDR3 loop: CASSYEREYEQYF. The CDR3 nucleotides read TGTGCCAGCAGCTATGAGCGGGAATACGAGCAGTACTTC.

This clone was seen a few times. This chain joins TRBV28 and TRBJ1-2; tentative D call: TRBD1 (5 bases). Germline lookup yields CDR1 MDHEN and CDR2 SYDVKM. V was clipped by 6 bases and J by 0 bases, with 14 bases between them. This CDR3 contains 15 residues. CDR3 amino acids: CASSTTGRANYGYTF. The DNA for the CDR3 is TGTGCCAGCAGCACCACAGGCCGAGCTAACTATGGCTACACCTTC.

The sample holds a few counts of this clone. The chain links TRBV6-1 to TRBJ2-7, with 12 bases identical to TRBD2. The germline V gene encodes CDR1 MNHNS and CDR2 SASEGT. V lost 3 bases to trimming and J lost 7 bases; unmatched junction nucleotides: 7. The CDR3 has 15 residues. CDR3 amino acids: CASSDGASGRGEQYF. In nucleotides, the CDR3 is TGTGCCAGCAGTGACGGAGCTAGCGGGAGGGGGGAGCAGTACTTC.

The rearrangement joins TRBV13 to TRBJ2-7; TRBD1 matches 7 bases. V shed 5 bases, J shed 0 bases, and the junction held 10 bases outside the gene matches. Germline V CDR1 and CDR2: PRHDT, FYEKMQ (reference sequence). The CDR3 contains 16 residues. The CDR3 DNA is TGTGCCAGCAGCCCCATCCGGGGACAGTCCTCCTACGAGCAGTACTTC. It encodes CASSPIRGQSSYEQYF.

This chain connects TRBV2 to TRBJ2-7; possibly TRBD2 for D (6 bases). Germline V CDR1 and CDR2: SNHLY, FYNNEI. V was cut by 4 bases and J by 5 bases, with 21 bases left in between. The CDR3 consists of 16 residues. The CDR3 bases are TGTGCCAGCAGTGCTACTAGCTCTGGAGGGGACGACGAGCAGTACTTC. It encodes CASSATSSGGDDEQYF.

This clone has a handful of counts. The V and J genes are TRBV6-1 and TRBJ1-1, with 10 bases lining up with TRBD1. This CDR3 comprises 15 residues. Trimming cost V 5 bases and J 8 bases; bases outside gene matches: 11. The germline V gene has CDR1 MNHNS and CDR2 SASEGT. CDR3 coding DNA: TGTGCCAGCAGTCCGACCGGGACAGGGGAGTTGGAAGCTTTCTTT. Translation gives CASSPTGTGELEAFF.

The chain joins TRBV7-7 to TRBJ2-3; possibly TRBD1 for D (6 bases). The J call may be wrong; the DNA end is better matched by TRBJ1-5. CDR3 length equals 15 residues. Germline V gives CDR1 SSHAT, CDR2 FNYEAQ (reference sequence). The DNA for the CDR3 is TGTGCCAGCAGCCAGGAGGGGGGCAGCGCAGATACGCAGCATTTT. This codes for CASSQEGGSADTQHF.

There are a few counts of this clone. The V gene is TRBV19, the J gene TRBJ1-5; 12 bases map to TRBD1. V was pared by 5 bases and J by 5 bases, with 4 bases of the junction left unmatched. Germline V gives CDR1 LNHDA, CDR2 SQIVND (reference sequence). The length of the CDR3 is 15 residues. The CDR3 region has the DNA TGTGCCAGTAGTCTCGGGACAGGGGGCGATCAGCCCCAGCATTTT. Protein product: CASSLGTGGDQPQHF.

The chain is built from TRBV11-1 and TRBJ2-2, with TRBD1 identical over 7 bases. CDR1 and CDR2 from the germline V gene are SGHAT and FQDESV (reference sequence). Trimming took 7 bases from V and 7 from J; bases not matched to a gene: 15. The CDR3 has 16 residues. CDR3 in DNA: TGTGCCAGCAACCCTTCGGGACAGTTTTCTCGCGGGGAGCTGTTTTTT. Amino acid sequence: CASNPSGQFSRGELFF. The complete variable domain, with remaining parts taken from reference TRBV11-1 and TRBJ2-2, reads EAEVAQSPRYKITEKSQAVAFWCDPISGHATLYWYRQILGQGPELLVQFQDESVVDDSQLPKDRFSAERLKGVDSTLKIQPAELGDSAMYLCASNPSGQFSRGELFFGEGSRLTVL.

This rearrangement joins TRBV6-1 to TRBJ1-6, with 10 nucleotides matching TRBD1. The CDR3 runs to 15 residues. Germline values: CDR1 MNHNS, CDR2 SASEGT. With 3 bases clipped from V and 10 bases from J, the junction kept 6 bases outside the gene matches. This CDR3 is CASSDDGTGASPLHF. CDR3 in DNA: TGTGCCAGCAGTGATGACGGGACAGGGGCATCACCCCTCCACTTT.

This chain joins TRBV11-1 and TRBJ2-7, with a weak D call TRBD1 (5 bases). The V gene lost 1 base and the J gene lost 3 bases, with 19 bases spanning the gap. This CDR3 has 17 amino acids. Germline lookup yields CDR1 SGHAT and CDR2 FQDESV (reference sequence). The CDR3 loop is CASSLDPQGFKFYEQYF. CDR3 coding DNA: TGTGCCAGCAGCTTAGACCCGCAGGGTTTCAAGTTCTACGAGCAGTACTTC. Full variable domain (outside the CDR3, taken from reference TRBV11-1 and TRBJ2-7): EAEVAQSPRYKITEKSQAVAFWCDPISGHATLYWYRQILGQGPELLVQFQDESVVDDSQLPKDRFSAERLKGVDSTLKIQPAELGDSAMYLCASSLDPQGFKFYEQYFGPGTRLTVT.

This clone was seen more than once but under ten times. Germline and junction disagree at one end, which may indicate a read error. The chain recombines TRBV19 with TRBJ2-5; D gene ambiguous. CDR1 and CDR2 from the germline V gene are LNHDA and SQIVND (reference sequence). The CDR3 has 12 residues. The CDR3, as DNA: TGTGCCGGTAGTTTGGGGCAAGAGACCCAGTACTTC. Its translation is CAGSLGQETQYF.